The 32 T cell receptor beta chains below come from one sample, sequenced in a study of T cell changes during pregnancy in multiple sclerosis. Profiled with immunoSEQ multiplex PCR; TCRdb holds only in-frame clones, not every one. The data contain 91,000 or so clones, roughly 92% of them singletons. The input for sequencing was peripheral blood, taken after pregnancy. The receptor set was obtained from a female donor with multiple sclerosis, enrolled in a pregnancy study.

The V gene is TRBV11-2, the J gene TRBJ2-1, with D perhaps matching TRBD1 (6 bases). There are 15 residues in the CDR3. Germline V CDR1 and CDR2: SGHAT, FQNNGV. The V gene lost 6 bases and the J gene lost 8 bases, with 20 bases spanning the gap. The CDR3 is CASRLKQGVLHEQFF. CDR3 coding DNA: TGTGCCAGCAGGTTGAAACAGGGCGTCTTGCATGAGCAGTTCTTC.

This clone occurred a few times. The rearrangement uses TRBV11-2 and TRBJ1-6, with D tentatively TRBD1 (6 bases). Germline V gene data show CDR1 as SGHAT and CDR2 as FQNNGV. This CDR3 spans 13 amino acids. The V gene lost 8 bases and the J gene lost 9 bases, with 14 bases spanning the gap. CDR3 nucleotide sequence: TGTGCCAGCGAGGGAGGGGGAGGTTCACCCCTCCACTTT. It yields the protein CASEGGGGSPLHF.

The chain carries TRBV30 and TRBJ2-3; TRBD2 agrees at 10 bases. CDR3 size: 15 residues. With V trimmed by 2 bases and J by 4 bases, 6 bases remained unmatched. In germline, CDR1 is GTSNPN, CDR2 SVGIG (reference sequence). The CDR3: CAWSRAGGFADTQYF. Written as DNA, the CDR3 is TGTGCCTGGAGTCGAGCGGGGGGGTTTGCAGATACGCAGTATTTT.

The chain has TRBV2 and TRBJ2-5, with TRBD2 as a possible D gene (6 bases). Trimming stripped 7 bases from V and 4 bases from J, with 16 bases between. The CDR3 length is 14 residues. Germline assignment: CDR1 SNHLY and CDR2 FYNNEI. CDR3 nucleotides: TGTGCCAGCACTTGGTTAACGCGGGGAGAGACCCAGTACTTC. Translated, it gives CASTWLTRGETQYF.

CDR3 sequence reads: CASSESLRNNYGYTF. Here the CDR3 DNA reads TGCGCCAGCAGTGAGTCGTTGAGGAATAACTATGGCTACACCTTC. V is TRBV10-2 and J is TRBJ1-2; D is uncertain. CDR1 WSHSY and CDR2 SAAADI come from the germline V gene. Between the trimmed V and J ends, which lost 0 bases and 1 base, there was a span of 9 bases. CDR3 length: 15 amino acids.

This clone came up once. The chain has TRBV7-6 and TRBJ2-5; 11 nucleotides agree with TRBD1. The CDR3 runs to 16 residues. Germline V gene lookup returns CDR1 SGHVS and CDR2 FNYEAQ. The ends lost 4 bases at V and 5 bases at J; junction bases unmatched: 9. In DNA, the CDR3 is TGTGCCAGCAGCTCACCGGACAGGGGGCTAGGGGAGACCCAGTACTTC. Its translation: CASSSPDRGLGETQYF.

This clone has only a few counts. This chain links TRBV7-9 with TRBJ1-2; 7 nucleotides agree with TRBD1. Per germline, CDR1 SEHNR and CDR2 FQNEAQ (reference sequence). V lost 3 bases and J lost 3; bases outside the gene matches: 13. CDR3 length: 17 residues. The CDR3 reads CASSFAGGREVYYGYTF. For the CDR3, the DNA is TGTGCCAGCAGCTTCGCAGGGGGAAGAGAAGTGTACTATGGCTACACCTTC.

V is TRBV6-1 and J is TRBJ1-1; 7 bases are a match to TRBD1. This CDR3 contains 15 residues. Trimming at V came to 6 bases and at J to 1 base, leaving 8 bases not matched to a gene. CDR1 and CDR2 (germline): MNHNS, SASEGT. CDR3: CASRRGRGENTEAFF. The CDR3 DNA reads TGTGCCAGCAGAAGGGGCAGGGGGGAGAACACTGAAGCTTTCTTT.

This chain uses TRBV10-2 with TRBJ2-7; 9 nucleotides match TRBD1. Germline V CDR1 and CDR2: WSHSY, SAAADI. The ends lost 0 bases at V and 5 bases at J; junction bases unmatched: 5. This CDR3 region has 15 residues. The CDR3 loop reads CASSESYRGLNEQYF. The CDR3 nucleotides are TGCGCCAGCAGTGAGTCATACAGGGGGCTGAACGAGCAGTACTTC.

The chain couples TRBV27 to TRBJ1-2; D gene unclear. Per germline, CDR1 MNHEY and CDR2 SMNVEV (reference sequence). The CDR3 sequence is 13 residues long. Trimming shortened V by 4 bases and J by 6 bases, and 12 bases separated the two germline ends. CDR3 amino acids: CASSSLLPDGYTF. CDR3 nucleotides: TGTGCCAGCAGTTCCCTTTTGCCGGATGGCTACACCTTC.

CDR3 nucleotides: TGTGCCAGCAGCTTAGTGGGCCCGCGTTTGGGCGGGGAGCTGTTTTTT. Translating it yields CASSLVGPRLGGELFF. The V call is TRBV7-2, the J call TRBJ2-2, with unresolved D. The CDR3 extends over 16 amino acids. V dropped 1 base and J dropped 7 bases, with 16 bases sitting between them. CDR1 is SGHTA, CDR2 FQGNSA, per germline. The complete variable domain, with remaining parts taken from reference TRBV7-2 and TRBJ2-2, reads GAGVSQSPSNKVTEKGKDVELRCDPISGHTALYWYRQSLGQGLEFLIYFQGNSAPDKSGLPSDRFSAERTGGSVSTLTIQRTQQEDSAVYLCASSLVGPRLGGELFFGEGSRLTVL.

The chain carries TRBV10-2 and TRBJ2-7, with 13 bases identical to TRBD2. J was trimmed by 2 bases and V by 8 bases; bases with no gene match: 12. Germline V gene data show CDR1 as WSHSY and CDR2 as SAAADI. This CDR3 spans 17 amino acids. The CDR3 here is CASRKGTSGIWPYEQYF. CDR3 coding DNA: TGCGCCAGCCGGAAGGGGACTAGCGGGATATGGCCCTACGAGCAGTACTTC.

V and J are TRBV10-1 and TRBJ2-7; the D is unclear. Trimming took 2 bases from V and 6 from J, leaving 17 bases between them. The CDR3 covers 15 residues. CDR1 WNHNN and CDR2 SYGVQD come from the germline V gene (reference sequence). CDR3 amino acids: CASSEGTMVLSEQYF. In DNA form, the CDR3 reads TGCGCCAGCAGTGAGGGTACGATGGTCCTATCCGAGCAGTACTTC.

CDR3 DNA sequence: TGTGCCAGCAGTGAAGAAGGGGGAGACGAAAAACTGTTTTTT. Residues: CASSEEGGDEKLFF. J is TRBJ1-4 and V is TRBV6-1; TRBD1 might be the D (6 bases). This CDR3 region has 14 residues. CDR1 is MNHNS, CDR2 SASEGT, per germline. V was trimmed by 1 base and J by 8 bases, leaving 11 bases between them.

The genes are TRBV2 and TRBJ1-3; 9 nucleotides line up with TRBD1. This CDR3 comprises 15 residues. V gave up 6 bases and J gave up 8 bases; unmatched junction bases: 11. Germline lookup yields CDR1 SNHLY and CDR2 FYNNEI. In DNA form, the CDR3 reads TGTGCCAGCAGCGGATATACAGGGGGCTTGGACACCATATATTTT. Residues: CASSGYTGGLDTIYF.

For the CDR3, the DNA is TGTGCCAGCAGCCCCAGGGGGCGAGGAGAGACCCAGTACTTC. Residues: CASSPRGRGETQYF. The chain carries TRBV27 and TRBJ2-5; 8 bases agree with TRBD1. Germline V lookup: CDR1 MNHEY, CDR2 SMNVEV (reference sequence). This CDR3 has 14 residues. After removal of 6 bases from V and 4 bases from J, the junction contained 7 bases not matched to a gene.

The chain uses TRBV5-6 and TRBJ2-7; no clear D. Germline CDR1 SGHDT, CDR2 YYEEEE. CDR3 size: 14 residues. Deletions cut 0 bases from V and 2 bases from J, with 9 bases between. CDR3 protein: CASSLGHETYEQYF. CDR3 nucleotide sequence: TGTGCCAGCAGCTTGGGGCACGAAACCTACGAGCAGTACTTC.

The V call is TRBV19, the J call TRBJ1-3, with a possible D match to TRBD1 (5 bases). Germline CDR1 LNHDA, CDR2 SQIVND (reference sequence). V was trimmed by 3 bases and J by 1 base, leaving 13 bases between them. CDR3 length: 16 residues. The CDR3 loop is CASSMVIRGSGNTIYF. In nucleotides, the CDR3 is TGTGCCAGTAGTATGGTCATTAGGGGATCTGGAAACACCATATATTTT.

A single count supports this clone. The chain recombines TRBV4-1 with TRBJ2-7, with a possible D match to TRBD1 (6 bases). V was cut by 4 bases and J by 3 bases, with 10 bases left in between. The germline V gene has CDR1 MGHRA and CDR2 YSYEKL. The CDR3 has 13 amino acids. CDR3 bases: TGCGCCAGCAGCCGAGAACAGGGCTACGAGCAGTACTTC. Encoded protein: CASSREQGYEQYF.

This chain joins TRBV14 and TRBJ2-6, with 8 bases matching TRBD1. Germline CDR1 is SGHDN and CDR2 is FVKESK. Germline trimming cut 8 bases from V and 0 bases from J; bases unmatched to any gene: 15. The CDR3 spans 19 residues. For the CDR3, the DNA is TGTGCCAGCTTACGAGACCGGGACAGGCGCCGCTCTGGGGCCAACGTCCTGACTTTC. This gives the protein CASLRDRDRRRSGANVLTF.

This rearrangement joins TRBV27 to TRBJ1-6; maybe TRBD1 (6 bases). Germline V lookup: CDR1 MNHEY, CDR2 SMNVEV (reference sequence). V was clipped by 4 bases and J by 12 bases, with 22 bases between them. The CDR3 covers 16 residues. The CDR3 loop is CASSSGADLPALPLHF. The DNA of the CDR3 is TGTGCCAGCAGTTCAGGGGCCGACCTCCCCGCATTACCCCTCCACTTT.

The genes are TRBV7-2 and TRBJ2-5; weak D call: TRBD2 (5 bases). V dropped 4 bases and J dropped 5 bases, with 14 bases sitting between them. Germline V gives CDR1 SGHTA, CDR2 FQGNSA. The CDR3 runs to 14 residues. This CDR3 reads CASSSYMEVETQYF. The DNA of the CDR3 is TGTGCCAGCAGCTCTTACATGGAGGTGGAGACCCAGTACTTC.

The chain carries TRBV19 and TRBJ2-7, with 7 positions matching TRBD1. V was clipped by 7 bases and J by 0 bases; unmatched bases: 6. Germline V gene lookup returns CDR1 LNHDA and CDR2 SQIVND (reference sequence). This CDR3 has 14 residues. The CDR3 sequence: CASTDRAVSYEQYF. CDR3 nucleotides: TGTGCCAGTACCGACAGGGCTGTCTCCTACGAGCAGTACTTC.

The gene calls are TRBV27 and TRBJ1-2, with TRBD1 matching over 11 bases. J lost 7 bases, V lost 6 bases, and 4 bases had no gene match. The CDR3 contains 13 residues. Germline lookup yields CDR1 MNHEY and CDR2 SMNVEV (reference sequence). CDR3 nucleotide sequence: TGTGCCAGCAGCTACGGGACAGGGGGTGGCTACACCTTC. Protein: CASSYGTGGGYTF.

The chain couples TRBV6-1 to TRBJ1-5; a weak D match, TRBD1 (6 bases). Trimming left V 6 bases short and J 3 bases short, with 9 bases between. Germline assignment: CDR1 MNHNS and CDR2 SASEGT. This CDR3 is 13 amino acids long. The CDR3 DNA is TGTGCCAGCAGGCGACAGGACAATCAGCCCCAGCATTTT. It translates to CASRRQDNQPQHF.

This clone came up a few times. CDR3 in DNA: TGTGCCAGCAGCCAAAAGACAGGGAACTATGGCTACACCTTC. It encodes CASSQKTGNYGYTF. The chain couples TRBV6-1 to TRBJ1-2; 7 bases are shared with TRBD1. There are 14 residues in the CDR3. Germline V gives CDR1 MNHNS, CDR2 SASEGT. The junction had 6 bases not matched to a gene; V was cut back by 6 bases and J by 2 bases.

The chain carries TRBV5-5 and TRBJ2-2, with 8 bases fitting TRBD1. Trimming removed 4 bases from V and 6 bases from J; junction bases left unmatched: 2. Germline V gene lookup returns CDR1 SGHKS and CDR2 YYEKEE (reference sequence). This CDR3 contains 13 residues. CDR3 nucleotide sequence: TGTGCCAGCAGCCGGACAGGGTCCGGGGAGCTGTTTTTT. This sequence encodes CASSRTGSGELFF.

This chain uses TRBV6-5 with TRBJ2-3, with TRBD2 as a possible D gene (6 bases). Germline-derived CDR1 and CDR2 are MNHEY and SVGAGI. CDR3 size: 14 residues. Trimming removed 7 bases from V and 1 base from J, with 12 bases in between. The CDR3 is CASKRESGTDTQYF. The CDR3 DNA reads TGTGCCAGCAAACGGGAGTCTGGCACAGATACGCAGTATTTT.

This rearrangement joins TRBV7-2 to TRBJ1-6, with D uncertain. This CDR3 comprises 12 residues. Trimming pared 2 bases from V and 9 bases from J, leaving 5 bases between. Germline assignment: CDR1 SGHTA and CDR2 FQGNSA. DNA of the CDR3: TGTGCCAGCAGCTTAATGAGTTCACCCCTCCACTTT. As protein: CASSLMSSPLHF.

The chain employs TRBV2 and TRBJ1-6; D is uncertain. This CDR3 region has 14 residues. In germline, CDR1 is SNHLY, CDR2 FYNNEI. Trimming stripped 3 bases from V and 9 bases from J, with 12 bases between. The CDR3, as DNA: TGTGCCAGCAGTGAGGGCAGAGATACTTCACCCCTCCACTTT. Translated: CASSEGRDTSPLHF.

This clone was seen just once. This chain links TRBV7-3 with TRBJ1-1, with 8 bases aligning to TRBD1. CDR1 is SGHTA and CDR2 is FQGTGA in the germline V gene. This CDR3 is built from 14 residues. Losses at the gene ends were 5 bases for V and 1 base for J; bases not matched to a gene: 3. The CDR3 DNA reads as TGTGCCAGCAGCCAAGGACAGGGGAACACTGAAGCTTTCTTT. Translating gives CASSQGQGNTEAFF.

The chain has TRBV19 and TRBJ1-1, with D possibly matching TRBD1 (5 bases). V lost 4 bases to trimming and J lost 6 bases, with 15 bases between them. This CDR3 region has 14 residues. Germline CDR1 LNHDA, CDR2 SQIVND (reference sequence). The CDR3 is CASSRSRVFAEAFF. CDR3 sequence (DNA): TGTGCCAGTAGTAGGTCCAGGGTTTTCGCTGAAGCTTTCTTT. The full variable domain, its missing parts supplied by reference TRBV19 and TRBJ1-1, is DGGITQSPKYLFRKEGQNVTLSCEQNLNHDAMYWYRQDPGQGLRLIYYSQIVNDFQKGDIAEGYSVSREKKESFPLTVTSAQKNPTAFYLCASSRSRVFAEAFFGQGTRLTVV.